This is a list of T cell receptor beta chains from one sample in a study of blood T cell repertoires in COVID-19. Sequenced by immunoSEQ multiplex PCR; TCRdb stores in-frame clones only, minus some. The sample has about 100,000 clones, about 84% seen once; the top ten hold 13%. Sequencing was carried out using peripheral blood. The receptors were gathered from a human donor in a cohort sampled during active COVID-19. The CDR3 runs from the conserved cysteine through the conserved F or W. Fields, in order: V gene, J gene, clone size, D gene, CDR3 DNA, CDR3 protein. D genes are given only for firm matches. Rows may omit the clone size; those that give it use once, few, many or a size class.

>TRBV15|TRBJ2-7|-|-
TGTGCCACCAGCAGAGGGATAGCGCTCTCCTACGAGCAGTACTTC
CATSRGIALSYEQYF
>TRBV7-9|TRBJ1-2|few|-
TGTGCCAGCAGTCAACGGGGATACGGCCCGGAGGGCTACACCTTC
CASSQRGYGPEGYTF
>TRBV12-3/TRBV12-4|TRBJ1-2|-|-
TGTGCCAGCAGCTTACAGGGTTTCTATGGCTACACCTTC
CASSLQGFYGYTF
>TRBV11-2|TRBJ1-6|-|TRBD1
TGTGCCAGCAGCTTTGGACAGGGATCACCCCTCCACTTT
CASSFGQGSPLHF
>TRBV10-3|TRBJ2-2|once|TRBD2
TGTGCCAGCCAGCGGGAGAGCACCGGGGAGCTGTTTTTT
CASQRESTGELFF
>TRBV2|TRBJ2-5|-|TRBD1
TGTGCCAGCAGAGAAACAGGGGCCGACCAAGAGACCCAGTACTTC
CASRETGADQETQYF
>TRBV29-1|TRBJ2-2|-|TRBD1
TGCAGCGTTGAAGAGCAGGGGGCGCATGTCGGGGAGCTGTTTTTT
CSVEEQGAHVGELFF
>TRBV19|TRBJ1-6|-|TRBD1
TGTGCCAGTAGGCGACAGGGTAGTTCACCCCTCCACTTT
CASRRQGSSPLHF
>TRBV10-3|TRBJ2-7|-|-
TGTGCCATCAGTGAGTCACCAGGGGAATTCTACGAGCAGTACTTC
CAISESPGEFYEQYF
>TRBV5-1|TRBJ1-2|once|-
TGCGCCAGCAGCTTGGAGGCAGGGTATAGCGGCTACACCTTC
CASSLEAGYSGYTF
>TRBV7-2|TRBJ2-3|-|TRBD2
TGTGCCAGCAGCCCCCTCGGGGGGGCTAGCACAGATACGCAGTATTTT
CASSPLGGASTDTQYF
>TRBV2|TRBJ1-2|-|-
TGTGCCAGCTCACAGGGTGTCAATGGCTACACCTTC
CASSQGVNGYTF
>TRBV2|TRBJ1-2|-|-
TGTGCCAGCATTCTTGATGCAGGGAACTATGGCTACACCTTC
CASILDAGNYGYTF
>TRBV18|TRBJ2-7|-|-
TGTGCCAGCTCTGCGACAGGCTCCTACGAGCAGTACTTC
CASSATGSYEQYF
>TRBV19|TRBJ1-4|-|TRBD1
TGTGCCAGTAGTATTCTGGCAGGGGGTAATGAAAAACTGTTTTTT
CASSILAGGNEKLFF
>TRBV7-8|TRBJ2-5|-|-
TGTGCCAGCAGCCCCGTACTTGGGGGGGGCGTAGAGACCCAGTACTTC
CASSPVLGGGVETQYF
>TRBV5-1|TRBJ2-6|-|TRBD2
TGCGCCAGCAGAGGCGGGACTAGTATGTCTGGGGCCAACGTCCTGACTTTC
CASRGGTSMSGANVLTF
>TRBV9|TRBJ2-2|-|TRBD2
TGTGCCAGCAGCGTAGCGGCGGGAGGGTTGCCCGGGGAGCTGTTTTTT
CASSVAAGGLPGELFF
>TRBV29-1|TRBJ2-7|-|-
TGCAGCGCCCTAGCGAGCTACGAGCAGTACTTC
CSALASYEQYF
>TRBV29-1|TRBJ1-1|-|TRBD1
TGCAGCGGCAAAGGGACAGCACTATCTGAAGCTTTCTTT
CSGKGTALSEAFF
>TRBV19|TRBJ1-1|-|-
TGTGCCAGTAGTATAGCGGGGTCAACGGCTTTCTTT
CASSIAGSTAFF
>TRBV4-1|TRBJ1-2|-|-
TGCGCCAGCAGCCAAGGGCAGGGCTATGGCTACACCTTC
CASSQGQGYGYTF
>TRBV6-6|TRBJ2-1|-|TRBD2
TGTGCCAGCAGTTACGGAGCGGGAGGCTCCTACAATGAGCAGTTCTTC
CASSYGAGGSYNEQFF
>TRBV6-5|TRBJ2-2|-|-
TGTGCCAGCAGTTACTGGACTACCTCCCCCGGGGAGCTGTTTTTT
CASSYWTTSPGELFF
>TRBV19|TRBJ2-3|-|-
TGTGCCAGCAGGGGAAAGGGATTACCCACAGATACGCAGTATTTT
CASRGKGLPTDTQYF